The 16 T cell receptor beta chains below were found in one sample sequenced in a study of cytomegalovirus exposure and HLA in healthy donors. Primers: 60 Vbeta forward and 13 Jbeta reverse. Clones were sequenced by immunoSEQ multiplex PCR, and TCRdb holds only the in-frame ones, with some missing. The sample holds about 150,000 clones, about four fifths seen once. Sequencing used PBMCs. The source of these receptors is a human donor in good health.

CDR3 loop: CAWSVLTGNTEAFF. In nucleotides, the CDR3 is TGTGCCTGGAGTGTTCTCACAGGAAACACTGAAGCTTTCTTT. The chain links TRBV30 to TRBJ1-1; maybe TRBD1 (5 bases). V was shortened by 0 bases and J by 2 bases, with 10 bases between the two germline ends. Germline V gene data show CDR1 as GTSNPN and CDR2 as SVGIG (reference sequence). There are 14 residues in the CDR3. Using reference TRBV30 and TRBJ1-1 for the parts outside the CDR3, the full variable domain is SQTIHQWPATLVQPVGSPLSLECTVEGTSNPNLYWYRQAAGRGLQLLFYSVGIGQISSEVPQNLSASRPQDRQFILSSKKLLLSDSGFYLCAWSVLTGNTEAFFGQGTRLTVV.

V gene TRBV19 combines with J gene TRBJ2-7; 9 bases map to TRBD1. Germline trimming cut 4 bases from V and 7 bases from J; bases unmatched to any gene: 8. CDR1 is LNHDA, CDR2 SQIVND, per germline (reference sequence). The length of the CDR3 is 14 residues. The CDR3 DNA reads TGTGCCAGTAGTAAGGGACAGGGACGGTCGGAGCAGTACTTC. The encoded protein is CASSKGQGRSEQYF.

This chain joins TRBV19 and TRBJ1-5; 8 bases align to TRBD1. Germline V gives CDR1 LNHDA, CDR2 SQIVND (reference sequence). This CDR3 comprises 17 residues. V lost 5 bases to trimming and J lost 2 bases; unmatched junction nucleotides: 11. CDR3 sequence: CASSDLYGQGGNQPQHF. Written as DNA, the CDR3 is TGTGCCAGTAGTGATTTATACGGACAGGGCGGCAATCAGCCCCAGCATTTT.

This chain connects TRBV6-1 to TRBJ2-7; a weak D match, TRBD2 (5 bases). Germline CDR1 reads MNHNS; CDR2 reads SASEGT. Trimming pared 7 bases from V and 0 bases from J, leaving 13 bases between. The CDR3 sequence is 14 residues long. DNA for the CDR3: TGTGCCAGCACAGCCCCCCGGGGCTCCTACGAGCAGTACTTC. Protein sequence: CASTAPRGSYEQYF.

J is TRBJ1-2 and V is TRBV7-2, with 7 bases aligning to TRBD1. The V gene end was trimmed by 0 bases and the J gene end by 5 bases; junction bases not matched to a gene: 3. Germline V gives CDR1 SGHTA, CDR2 FQGNSA. The CDR3 length is 14 residues. In nucleotides, the CDR3 is TGTGCCAGCAGCTTAGCGGGGGGACAGTATGGCTACACCTTC. Protein product: CASSLAGGQYGYTF.

The chain combines TRBV5-1 with TRBJ2-5, with 7 nucleotides matching TRBD2. The length of the CDR3 is 15 residues. Germline V lookup: CDR1 SGHRS, CDR2 YFSETQ. V lost 0 bases, J lost 4 bases, and 6 bases stayed unmatched. The CDR3 sequence: CASSLGGGPSETQYF. CDR3 bases: TGCGCCAGCAGCTTGGGGGGAGGGCCCTCAGAGACCCAGTACTTC. Based on the CDR3 plus reference TRBV5-1 and TRBJ2-5, the full variable domain is KAGVTQTPRYLIKTRGQQVTLSCSPISGHRSVSWYQQTPGQGLQFLFEYFSETQRNKGNFPGRFSGRQFSNSRSEMNVSTLELGDSALYLCASSLGGGPSETQYFGPGTRLLVL.

The rearrangement uses TRBV7-9 and TRBJ1-2; TRBD1 is a possible D gene (6 bases). CDR1 SEHNR and CDR2 FQNEAQ come from the germline V gene (reference sequence). V was pared by 5 bases and J by 2 bases, with 12 bases between. The CDR3 runs 14 residues. The CDR3 sequence is CASSPGGSNYGYTF. CDR3 sequence (DNA): TGTGCCAGCAGCCCGGGGGGCAGCAACTATGGCTACACCTTC.

CDR3 in amino acids: CASSLNPPGLGGGEKLFF. The DNA for the CDR3 is TGTGCCAGCAGCTTAAACCCTCCGGGATTAGGGGGTGGCGAAAAACTGTTTTTT. The chain joins TRBV7-2 to TRBJ1-4, with D possibly TRBD1 on 6 matching bases. Germline-derived CDR1 and CDR2 are SGHTA and FQGNSA. CDR3 length equals 18 residues. V lost 2 bases to trimming and J lost 8 bases, with 24 bases between them.

In its sample, this clone was seen once. The gene calls are TRBV18 and TRBJ1-2; D call uncertain. Trimming left V 3 bases short and J 5 bases short, with 10 bases between. This CDR3 is built from 13 residues. Germline-derived CDR1 and CDR2 are KGHSH and LQKENI. CDR3 nucleotide sequence: TGTGCCAGCTCACCGTCGGAGAGATATGGCTACACCTTC. It specifies CASSPSERYGYTF.

J is TRBJ1-5 and V is TRBV27; D possibly corresponds to TRBD1 (5 bases). This CDR3 region has 16 residues. The germline V gene has CDR1 MNHEY and CDR2 SMNVEV (reference sequence). V was pared by 6 bases and J by 3 bases, with 18 bases between. The CDR3 protein is CASSSKGLGDNQPQHF. For the CDR3, the DNA is TGTGCCAGCAGCTCCAAGGGGTTAGGGGACAATCAGCCCCAGCATTTT.

This chain links TRBV4-3 with TRBJ1-1; perhaps TRBD1 as D (5 bases). The V and J ends lost 1 base and 1 base respectively, with 31 bases between them. There are 22 residues in the CDR3. Per germline, CDR1 LGHNA and CDR2 YSLEER. CDR3 in amino acids: CASSQGCQGMCGPWFRNTEAFF. The CDR3 coding sequence is TGCGCCAGCAGCCAAGGTTGCCAGGGCATGTGTGGCCCCTGGTTTAGGAACACTGAAGCTTTCTTT.

CDR3: CASSPLAGGFTDTQYF. The CDR3 region has the DNA TGTGCCAGCTCACCACTAGCGGGGGGGTTCACAGATACGCAGTATTTT. The genes are TRBV18 and TRBJ2-3; 11 nucleotides match TRBD2. Trimming at V came to 1 base and at J to 2 bases, leaving 2 bases not matched to a gene. The CDR3 is made up of 16 amino acids. Germline V gene data show CDR1 as KGHSH and CDR2 as LQKENI.

A few counts support this clone. The chain couples TRBV7-3 to TRBJ2-3; 14 bases line up with TRBD2. Germline V gene sequence: CDR1 SGHTA, CDR2 FQGTGA. CDR3 length: 18 residues. The V and J ends lost 4 bases and 0 bases, in that order; junction bases with no gene match: 6. The CDR3: CASSSGLAGVTSTDTQYF. The CDR3 DNA is TGTGCCAGCAGCTCGGGACTAGCGGGAGTCACTAGCACAGATACGCAGTATTTT.

This CDR3 is CASGLALLQGVATEAFF. The CDR3 DNA reads TGTGCTAGTGGTTTGGCCTTGCTACAGGGGGTAGCAACTGAAGCTTTCTTT. This chain connects TRBV12-5 to TRBJ1-1, with 8 positions matching TRBD1. Germline CDR1 LGHNT, CDR2 FRNRAP. J gave up 5 bases and V 1 base, and 12 bases lay outside the gene matches. The CDR3 spans 17 residues.

V gene TRBV28 combines with J gene TRBJ2-5, with D perhaps TRBD1 (6 bases). The CDR3 sequence is 15 residues long. V shed 4 bases and J shed 5 bases, with 17 bases lying between them. CDR1 and CDR2 from the germline V gene are MDHEN and SYDVKM. The CDR3 DNA is TGTGCCAGCAGTTCGTCACAGGGAAAGACGGAGACCCAGTACTTC. This codes for CASSSSQGKTETQYF.

The V call is TRBV10-3, the J call TRBJ1-5, with 8 bases that match TRBD1. Germline lookup yields CDR1 ENHRY and CDR2 SYGVKD. Trimming cost V 0 bases and J 0 bases; bases outside gene matches: 22. The CDR3 loop spans 23 amino acids. CDR3 coding DNA: TGTGCCATCAGTGAGTCGATCAAGCCAGGGGGCACCCAACTCTTAAATAGCAATCAGCCCCAGCATTTT. It translates to CAISESIKPGGTQLLNSNQPQHF.